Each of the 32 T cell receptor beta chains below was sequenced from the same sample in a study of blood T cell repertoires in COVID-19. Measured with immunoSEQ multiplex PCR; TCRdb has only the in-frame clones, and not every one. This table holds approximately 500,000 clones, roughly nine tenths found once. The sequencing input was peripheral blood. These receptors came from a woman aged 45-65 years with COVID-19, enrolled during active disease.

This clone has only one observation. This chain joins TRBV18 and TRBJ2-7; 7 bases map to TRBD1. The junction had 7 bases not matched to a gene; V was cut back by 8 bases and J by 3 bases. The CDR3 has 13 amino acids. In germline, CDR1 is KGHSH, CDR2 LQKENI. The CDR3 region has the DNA TGTGCCAGCCGACACAGGGACAGCTACGAGCAGTACTTC. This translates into CASRHRDSYEQYF.

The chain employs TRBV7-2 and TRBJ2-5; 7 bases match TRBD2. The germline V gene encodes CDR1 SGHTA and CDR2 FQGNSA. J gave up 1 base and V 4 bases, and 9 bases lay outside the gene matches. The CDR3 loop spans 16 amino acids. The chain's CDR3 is CASSSVGGEFQETQYF. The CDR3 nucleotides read TGTGCCAGCAGCTCCGTGGGGGGGGAATTCCAAGAGACCCAGTACTTC.

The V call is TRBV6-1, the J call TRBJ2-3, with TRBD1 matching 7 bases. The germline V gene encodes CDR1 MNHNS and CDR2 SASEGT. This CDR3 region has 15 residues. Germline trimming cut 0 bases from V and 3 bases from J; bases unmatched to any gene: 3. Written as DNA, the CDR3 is TGTGCCAGCAGTGAAGCCCGACAGGGAACAGATACGCAGTATTTT. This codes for CASSEARQGTDTQYF.

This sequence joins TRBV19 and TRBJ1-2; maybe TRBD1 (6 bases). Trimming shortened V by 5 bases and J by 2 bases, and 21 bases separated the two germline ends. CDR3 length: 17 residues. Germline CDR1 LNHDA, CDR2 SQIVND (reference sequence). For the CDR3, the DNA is TGTGCCAGTAGTTCCCAAGCAACATCGACAGGAAACTATGGCTACACCTTC. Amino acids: CASSSQATSTGNYGYTF.

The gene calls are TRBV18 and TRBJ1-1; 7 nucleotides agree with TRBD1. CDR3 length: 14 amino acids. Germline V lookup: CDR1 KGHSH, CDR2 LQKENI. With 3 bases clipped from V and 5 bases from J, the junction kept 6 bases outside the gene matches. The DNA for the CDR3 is TGTGCCAGCTCACCCGGGGCAGGGGGGACTGAAGCTTTCTTT. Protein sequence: CASSPGAGGTEAFF.

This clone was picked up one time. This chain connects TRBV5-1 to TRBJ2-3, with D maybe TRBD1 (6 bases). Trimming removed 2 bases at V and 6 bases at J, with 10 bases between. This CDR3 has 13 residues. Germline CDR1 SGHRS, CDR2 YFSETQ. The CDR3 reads CASSFIRGDTQYF. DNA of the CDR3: TGCGCCAGCAGCTTCATTAGGGGGGATACGCAGTATTTT.

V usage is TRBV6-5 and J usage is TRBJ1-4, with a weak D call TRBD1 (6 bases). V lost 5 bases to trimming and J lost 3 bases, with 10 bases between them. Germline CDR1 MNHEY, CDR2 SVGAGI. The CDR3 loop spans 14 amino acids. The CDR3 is CASSTQGSNEKLFF. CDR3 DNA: TGTGCCAGCAGTACACAGGGATCTAATGAAAAACTGTTTTTT.

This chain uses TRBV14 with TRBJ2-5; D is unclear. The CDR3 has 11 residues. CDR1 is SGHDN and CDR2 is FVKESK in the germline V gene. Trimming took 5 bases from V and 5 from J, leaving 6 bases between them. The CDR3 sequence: CASSNTETQYF. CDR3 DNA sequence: TGTGCCAGCAGCAACACGGAGACCCAGTACTTC. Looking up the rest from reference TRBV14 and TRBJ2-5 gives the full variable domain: EAGVTQFPSHSVIEKGQTVTLRCDPISGHDNLYWYRRVMGKEIKFLLHFVKESKQDESGMPNNRFLAERTGGTYSTLKVQPAELEDSGVYFCASSNTETQYFGPGTRLLVL.

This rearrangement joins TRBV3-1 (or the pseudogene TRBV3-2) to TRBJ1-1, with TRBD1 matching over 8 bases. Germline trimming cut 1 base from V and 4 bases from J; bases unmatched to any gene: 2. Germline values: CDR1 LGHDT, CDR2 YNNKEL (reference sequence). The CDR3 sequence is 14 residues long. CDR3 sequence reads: CASSQAGQGTEAFF. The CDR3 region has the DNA TGTGCCAGCAGCCAAGCTGGACAGGGCACTGAAGCTTTCTTT.

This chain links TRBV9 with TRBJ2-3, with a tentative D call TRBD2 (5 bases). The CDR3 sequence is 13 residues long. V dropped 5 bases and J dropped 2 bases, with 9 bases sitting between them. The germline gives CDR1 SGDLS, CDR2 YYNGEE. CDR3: CASRGADTDTQYF. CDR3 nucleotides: TGTGCCAGCAGGGGAGCGGACACAGATACGCAGTATTTT.

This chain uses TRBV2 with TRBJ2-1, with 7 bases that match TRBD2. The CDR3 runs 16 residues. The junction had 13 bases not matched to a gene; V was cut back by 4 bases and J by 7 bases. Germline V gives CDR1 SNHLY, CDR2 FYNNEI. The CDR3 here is CASSVGLVGARNEQFF. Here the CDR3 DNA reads TGTGCCAGCAGTGTTGGACTAGTTGGGGCGCGAAATGAGCAGTTCTTC. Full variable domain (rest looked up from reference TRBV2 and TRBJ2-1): EPEVTQTPSHQVTQMGQEVILRCVPISNHLYFYWYRQILGQKVEFLVSFYNNEISEKSEIFDDQFSVERPDGSNFTLKIRSTKLEDSAMYFCASSVGLVGARNEQFFGPGTRLTVL.

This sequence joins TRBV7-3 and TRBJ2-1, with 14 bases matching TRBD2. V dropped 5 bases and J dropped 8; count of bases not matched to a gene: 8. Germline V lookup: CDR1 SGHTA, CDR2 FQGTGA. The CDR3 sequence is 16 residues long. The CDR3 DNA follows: TGTGCCAGCAGCCGACAGACTAGCGGGGGGGTCGATGAGCAGTTCTTC. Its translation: CASSRQTSGGVDEQFF.

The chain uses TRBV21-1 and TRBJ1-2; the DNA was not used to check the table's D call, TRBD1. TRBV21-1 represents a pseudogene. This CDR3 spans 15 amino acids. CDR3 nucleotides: TGTGCCAGCAGTACGAGACGGCAGGCGTACGATGGCTACACCTTC. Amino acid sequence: CASSTRRQAYDGYTF.

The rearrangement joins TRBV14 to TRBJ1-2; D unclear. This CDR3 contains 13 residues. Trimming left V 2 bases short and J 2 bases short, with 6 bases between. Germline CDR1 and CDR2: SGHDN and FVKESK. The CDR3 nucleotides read TGTGCCAGCAGCCAATACACAAACTATGGCTACACCTTC. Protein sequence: CASSQYTNYGYTF. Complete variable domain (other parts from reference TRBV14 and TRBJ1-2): EAGVTQFPSHSVIEKGQTVTLRCDPISGHDNLYWYRRVMGKEIKFLLHFVKESKQDESGMPNNRFLAERTGGTYSTLKVQPAELEDSGVYFCASSQYTNYGYTFGSGTRLTVV.

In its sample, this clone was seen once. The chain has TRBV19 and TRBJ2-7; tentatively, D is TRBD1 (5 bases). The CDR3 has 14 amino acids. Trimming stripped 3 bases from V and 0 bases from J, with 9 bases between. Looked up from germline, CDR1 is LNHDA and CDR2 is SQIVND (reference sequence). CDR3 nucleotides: TGTGCCAGTAGTATCAGGGCGACCTCCTACGAGCAGTACTTC. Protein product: CASSIRATSYEQYF.

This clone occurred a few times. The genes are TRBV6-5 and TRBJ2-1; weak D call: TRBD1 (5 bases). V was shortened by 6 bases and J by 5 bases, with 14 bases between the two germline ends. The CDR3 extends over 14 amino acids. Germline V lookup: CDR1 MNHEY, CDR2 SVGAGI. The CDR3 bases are TGTGCCAGCAGGTCGGCTGTGGGGCACAATGAGCAGTTCTTC. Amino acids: CASRSAVGHNEQFF.

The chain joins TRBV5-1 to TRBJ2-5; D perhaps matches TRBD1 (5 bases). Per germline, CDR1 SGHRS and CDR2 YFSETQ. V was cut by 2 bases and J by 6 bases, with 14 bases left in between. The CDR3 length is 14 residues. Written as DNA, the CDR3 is TGCGCCAGCAGCTTTGACAGCGCCGGTAAGACCCAGTACTTC. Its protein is CASSFDSAGKTQYF.

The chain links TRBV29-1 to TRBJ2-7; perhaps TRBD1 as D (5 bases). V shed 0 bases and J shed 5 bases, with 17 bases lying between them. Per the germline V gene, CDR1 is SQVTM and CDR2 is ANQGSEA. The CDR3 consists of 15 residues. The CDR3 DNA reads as TGCAGCGTTGAAGATCATCAGGACAATCGGGACGAGCAGTACTTC. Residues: CSVEDHQDNRDEQYF.

The DNA of the CDR3 is TGCAGCGTAGCGACAGGGGTCGGTGCAAATGGAAACACCATATATTTT. Amino acids: CSVATGVGANGNTIYF. The chain uses TRBV29-1 and TRBJ1-3; 8 positions match TRBD1. Per germline, CDR1 SQVTM and CDR2 ANQGSEA. Losses at the gene ends were 6 bases for V and 3 bases for J; bases not matched to a gene: 13. This CDR3 contains 16 residues.

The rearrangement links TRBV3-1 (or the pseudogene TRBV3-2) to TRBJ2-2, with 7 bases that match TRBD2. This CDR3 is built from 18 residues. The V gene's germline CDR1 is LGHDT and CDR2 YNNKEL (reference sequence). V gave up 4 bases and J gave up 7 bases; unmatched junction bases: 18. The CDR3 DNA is TGTGCCAGCAGCCTTAGTCCCATTCGGACTAGAGGTCACGGGGAGCTGTTTTTT. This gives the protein CASSLSPIRTRGHGELFF.

CDR3 bases: TGTGCCAGCAGCCCGGCGGTCAGGGGCACTGGGGAGACCCAGTACTTC. Amino acids: CASSPAVRGTGETQYF. This chain links TRBV5-4 with TRBJ2-5; TRBD1 is a possible D gene (6 bases). Trimming removed 4 bases from V and 5 bases from J, with 21 bases in between. Germline V gives CDR1 SGHNT, CDR2 YYREEE (reference sequence). The CDR3 length is 16 residues.

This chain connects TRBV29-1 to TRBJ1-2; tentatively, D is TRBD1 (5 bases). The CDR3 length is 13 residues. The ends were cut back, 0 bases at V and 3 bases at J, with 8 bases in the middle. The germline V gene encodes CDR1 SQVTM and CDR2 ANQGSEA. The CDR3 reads CSVEDRTHYGYTF. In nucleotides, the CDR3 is TGCAGCGTTGAAGATCGGACACACTATGGCTACACCTTC.

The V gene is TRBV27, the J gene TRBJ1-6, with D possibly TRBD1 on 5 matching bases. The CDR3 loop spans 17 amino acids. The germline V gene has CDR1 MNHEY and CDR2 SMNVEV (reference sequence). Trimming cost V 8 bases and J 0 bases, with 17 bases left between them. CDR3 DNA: TGTGCCAGCTTCCCTCGACAGCCGAGCTCCTATAATTCACCCCTCCACTTT. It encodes CASFPRQPSSYNSPLHF.

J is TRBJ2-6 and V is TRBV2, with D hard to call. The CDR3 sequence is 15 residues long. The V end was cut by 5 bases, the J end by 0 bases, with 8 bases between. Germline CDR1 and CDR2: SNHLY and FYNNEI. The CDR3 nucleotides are TGTGCCAGCAGTCAGTTCCTCTCTGGGGCCAACGTCCTGACTTTC. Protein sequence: CASSQFLSGANVLTF.

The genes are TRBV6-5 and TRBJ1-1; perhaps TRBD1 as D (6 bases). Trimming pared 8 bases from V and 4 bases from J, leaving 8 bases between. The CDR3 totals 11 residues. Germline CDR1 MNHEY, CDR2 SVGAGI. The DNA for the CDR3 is TGTGCCAGCCAGGGGAGCACTGAAGCTTTCTTT. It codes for CASQGSTEAFF.

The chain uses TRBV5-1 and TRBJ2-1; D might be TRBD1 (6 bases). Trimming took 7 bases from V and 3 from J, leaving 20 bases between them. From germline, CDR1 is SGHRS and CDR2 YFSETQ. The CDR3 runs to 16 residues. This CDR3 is CASRRALSGDYNEQFF. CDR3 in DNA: TGCGCCAGCCGAAGGGCTTTGTCAGGGGACTACAATGAGCAGTTCTTC.

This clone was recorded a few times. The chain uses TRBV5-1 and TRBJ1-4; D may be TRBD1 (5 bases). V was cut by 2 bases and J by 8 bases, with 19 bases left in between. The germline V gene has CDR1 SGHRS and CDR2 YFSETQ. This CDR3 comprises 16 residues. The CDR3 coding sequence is TGCGCCAGCAGCTTTGTACCCGTAGGGGTAGGCGAAAAACTGTTTTTT. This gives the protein CASSFVPVGVGEKLFF.

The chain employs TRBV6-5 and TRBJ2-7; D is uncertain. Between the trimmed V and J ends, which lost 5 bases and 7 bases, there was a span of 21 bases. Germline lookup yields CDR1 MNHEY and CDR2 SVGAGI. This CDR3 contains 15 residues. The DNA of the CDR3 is TGTGCCAGCAGTACTCAGCCGGGTTACACTTCGGAGCAGTACTTC. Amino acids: CASSTQPGYTSEQYF.

The CDR3 is CATSDGGQPQHF. The CDR3 DNA reads TGTGCCACCAGTGACGGCGGTCAGCCCCAGCATTTT. The chain links TRBV24-1 to TRBJ1-5, with D unresolved. CDR1 KGHDR and CDR2 SFDVKD come from the germline V gene. The V end lost 4 bases, the J end lost 6 bases, and 6 bases lay between the germline ends. This CDR3 has 12 residues.

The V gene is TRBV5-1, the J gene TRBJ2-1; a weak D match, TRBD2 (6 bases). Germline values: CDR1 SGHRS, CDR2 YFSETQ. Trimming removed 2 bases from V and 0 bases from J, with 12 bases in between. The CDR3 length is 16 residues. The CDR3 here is CASSFRNGGSYNEQFF. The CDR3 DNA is TGCGCCAGCAGCTTCCGCAACGGGGGCTCCTACAATGAGCAGTTCTTC.

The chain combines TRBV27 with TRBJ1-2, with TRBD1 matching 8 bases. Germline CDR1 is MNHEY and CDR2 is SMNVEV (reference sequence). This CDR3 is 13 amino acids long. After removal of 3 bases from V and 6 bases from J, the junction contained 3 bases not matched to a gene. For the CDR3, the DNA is TGTGCCAGCAGTTTCGCAGGGGGCAATGGCTACACCTTC. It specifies CASSFAGGNGYTF.

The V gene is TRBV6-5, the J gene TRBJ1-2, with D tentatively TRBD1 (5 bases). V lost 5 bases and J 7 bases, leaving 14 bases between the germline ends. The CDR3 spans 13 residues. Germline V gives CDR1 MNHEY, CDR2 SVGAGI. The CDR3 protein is CASSPPGRGGYTF. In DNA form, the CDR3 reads TGTGCCAGCAGTCCCCCAGGGAGGGGTGGCTACACCTTC.